Listed here are 2 T cell receptor beta chains from one sample, sequenced in a study of metastatic and nonmetastatic thyroid tumors. Patients had received no treatment of any kind before thyroid surgery. MiXCR was used by TCRdb to re-call the PCR reads. The sample includes some 37,000 clones, around 43% of them seen just once. Sequencing used tumor tissue. The receptors come from a male donor with papillary thyroid cancer or a benign thyroid nodule (not recorded which). Some clones in this sample may be carry-over from other donors' samples.

The chain couples TRBV28 to TRBJ2-1; 8 nucleotides align to TRBD2. The trim removed 9 bases at V and 6 bases at J, leaving 13 bases unmatched. CDR3 length equals 15 residues. The germline V gene encodes CDR1 MDHEN and CDR2 SYDVKM. The DNA of the CDR3 is TGTGCCAGTGGTTTCCGGGGGGGTTCTTTCAATGAGCAGTTCTTC. This codes for CASGFRGGSFNEQFF.

The chain uses TRBV30 and TRBJ2-7; 7 positions agree with TRBD1. V trimming: 5 bases; J trimming: 3 bases; junction bases outside the gene matches: 4. This CDR3 is built from 12 residues. Germline values: CDR1 GTSNPN, CDR2 SVGIG (reference sequence). The CDR3 DNA reads as TGTGCCTGGGCAGGGGGTTACTACGAGCAGTACTTC. Protein sequence: CAWAGGYYEQYF.